The 32 T cell receptor beta chains below were found in one sample sequenced in a study of blood T cell repertoires in COVID-19 (dated by TCRdb to the early 2020s). The library relied on the immunoSEQ multiplex PCR assay. This immuneACCESS table, as held by TCRdb, lists in-frame sequences with V and J called but not all clones. Of the missing ones, under half trace to an unresolved V gene in checked studies; the others have no known cause. The sample records about 51,000 clones, 65% to 90% of which are singletons. The ten largest clones represent around 1.4% of the sample. Sequencing was done on a sample of peripheral blood. These receptors all come from a man aged 60-69 years with acute or convalescent COVID-19.

This clone was found a few times. V is TRBV4-1 and J is TRBJ1-1, with D maybe TRBD1 (6 bases). The germline gives CDR1 MGHRA, CDR2 YSYEKL. V was shortened by 2 bases and J by 4 bases, with 17 bases between the two germline ends. This CDR3 has 16 residues. In DNA form, the CDR3 reads TGCGCCAGCAGCCAACCGAGGGGGGGCTCGGGCACTGAAGCTTTCTTT. Its translation: CASSQPRGGSGTEAFF.

V usage is TRBV11-2 and J usage is TRBJ1-1, with TRBD1 matching over 10 bases. V was pared by 5 bases and J by 10 bases, with 7 bases of the junction left unmatched. CDR1 SGHAT and CDR2 FQNNGV come from the germline V gene. This CDR3 contains 13 residues. The CDR3 region is CASSGYRDRGAFF. In DNA form, the CDR3 reads TGTGCCAGCAGCGGCTACCGGGACAGGGGAGCTTTCTTT.

This rearrangement joins TRBV5-1 to TRBJ1-3, with TRBD1 matching over 8 bases. Germline V gene lookup returns CDR1 SGHRS and CDR2 YFSETQ. The CDR3 runs to 17 residues. After removal of 0 bases from V and 0 bases from J, the junction contained 5 bases not matched to a gene. Here the CDR3 reads CASSLGQGALSGNTIYF. CDR3 bases: TGCGCCAGCAGCTTGGGGCAGGGGGCCCTCTCTGGAAACACCATATATTTT.

The chain couples TRBV3-1 (or the pseudogene TRBV3-2) to TRBJ2-7; weak D call: TRBD2 (5 bases). CDR1 is LGHDT, CDR2 YNNKEL, per germline (reference sequence). The CDR3 is 14 amino acids. The V end was cut by 4 bases, the J end by 6 bases, with 16 bases between. CDR3: CASSPVGSWSEQYF. The CDR3 coding sequence is TGTGCCAGCAGCCCCGTGGGGAGCTGGAGCGAGCAGTACTTC.

The chain recombines TRBV7-9 with TRBJ2-7; 8 bases fit TRBD1. V lost 2 bases and J lost 0; bases outside the gene matches: 6. Germline CDR1 SEHNR, CDR2 FQNEAQ (reference sequence). This CDR3 is built from 16 residues. The CDR3 loop reads CASSLTDRGSSYEQYF. The CDR3 DNA follows: TGTGCCAGCAGCTTAACCGACAGGGGAAGCTCCTACGAGCAGTACTTC.

The genes are TRBV7-9 and TRBJ1-1; D unclear. This CDR3 comprises 13 residues. The germline V gene encodes CDR1 SEHNR and CDR2 FQNEAQ (reference sequence). V gave up 2 bases and J gave up 3 bases, with 7 bases separating them. This chain's CDR3 is CASSLMSDTEAFF. For the CDR3, the DNA is TGTGCCAGCAGCTTAATGAGCGACACTGAAGCTTTCTTT.

The CDR3 loop is CASSFRGTSGSFEQFF. As DNA, the CDR3 is TGTGCCAGCAGTTTTAGAGGGACTAGCGGGAGTTTTGAGCAGTTCTTC. This chain uses TRBV27 with TRBJ2-1; 14 nucleotides line up with TRBD2. The germline V gene encodes CDR1 MNHEY and CDR2 SMNVEV (reference sequence). Trimming cost V 3 bases and J 9 bases; bases outside gene matches: 7. This CDR3 is 16 amino acids long.

V is TRBV19 and J is TRBJ1-5; 10 positions agree with TRBD1. The length of the CDR3 is 15 residues. CDR1 is LNHDA and CDR2 is SQIVND in the germline V gene (reference sequence). The V and J ends lost 10 bases and 4 bases, in that order; junction bases with no gene match: 10. The CDR3 protein is CATDDRDRGNQPQHF. The CDR3, as DNA: TGTGCCACTGATGACCGGGACAGGGGAAATCAGCCCCAGCATTTT.

DNA for the CDR3: TGTGCCAGCAGCTTCAGCAGGGGATCTCACGGCTACACCTTC. Encoded protein: CASSFSRGSHGYTF. The J gene is TRBJ1-2, the V gene TRBV7-2; D possibly corresponds to TRBD1 (6 bases). CDR1 and CDR2 from the germline V gene are SGHTA and FQGNSA. The CDR3 is 14 residues long. Deletions cut 3 bases from V and 8 bases from J, with 16 bases between.

The chain uses TRBV5-1 and TRBJ2-2; 8 bases map to TRBD1. This CDR3 is built from 18 residues. Trimming removed 0 bases from V and 3 bases from J; junction bases left unmatched: 10. Per the germline V gene, CDR1 is SGHRS and CDR2 is YFSETQ. The chain's CDR3 is CASSLEYFGTGYTGELFF. The CDR3 nucleotides read TGCGCCAGCAGCTTGGAGTATTTTGGGACAGGTTACACCGGGGAGCTGTTTTTT. The complete variable domain, with remaining parts taken from reference TRBV5-1 and TRBJ2-2, reads KAGVTQTPRYLIKTRGQQVTLSCSPISGHRSVSWYQQTPGQGLQFLFEYFSETQRNKGNFPGRFSGRQFSNSRSEMNVSTLELGDSALYLCASSLEYFGTGYTGELFFGEGSRLTVL.

V gene TRBV18 combines with J gene TRBJ1-1; 9 bases line up with TRBD1. Trimming cost V 4 bases and J 1 base; bases outside gene matches: 7. Germline V CDR1 and CDR2: KGHSH, LQKENI. This CDR3 has 16 residues. The CDR3 DNA is TGTGCCAGCTCACTCACCGGGACAGGGAAGAACACTGAAGCTTTCTTT. Amino acid sequence: CASSLTGTGKNTEAFF. The full variable domain, completed using reference TRBV18 and TRBJ1-1, is NAGVMQNPRHLVRRRGQEARLRCSPMKGHSHVYWYRQLPEEGLKFMVYLQKENIIDESGMPKERFSAEFPKEGPSILRIQQVVRGDSAAYFCASSLTGTGKNTEAFFGQGTRLTVV.

This chain uses TRBV27 with TRBJ2-5; D not resolved. CDR1 is MNHEY and CDR2 is SMNVEV in the germline V gene (reference sequence). Trimming took off 1 base at V and 0 bases at J, with 9 bases between the two ends. This CDR3 has 15 residues. The CDR3 nucleotides are TGTGCCAGCAGTTTATTCGTCGGGTACCAAGAGACCCAGTACTTC. Translation gives CASSLFVGYQETQYF.

The chain uses TRBV3-1 (or the pseudogene TRBV3-2) and TRBJ2-1; D possibly corresponds to TRBD2 (6 bases). This CDR3 comprises 17 residues. Germline-derived CDR1 and CDR2 are LGHDT and YNNKEL (reference sequence). Trimming stripped 0 bases from V and 3 bases from J, with 15 bases between. CDR3 nucleotides: TGTGCCAGCAGCCAAGACTGGAGGACTACCCTCTACAATGAGCAGTTCTTC. It specifies CASSQDWRTTLYNEQFF.

The chain has TRBV2 and TRBJ1-5; 10 nucleotides agree with TRBD1. Per the germline V gene, CDR1 is SNHLY and CDR2 is FYNNEI. The CDR3 sequence is 14 residues long. Unmatched junction bases numbered 3, after V lost 3 bases and J lost 7 bases. CDR3 in DNA: TGTGCCAGCAGTGAGACAGGGGGCTGGCAGCCCCAGCATTTT. Translating gives CASSETGGWQPQHF.

This chain links TRBV29-1 with TRBJ2-3; TRBD2 aligns across 14 bases. The CDR3 contains 16 residues. Germline values: CDR1 SQVTM, CDR2 ANQGSEA. Unmatched junction bases numbered 9, after V lost 6 bases and J lost 4 bases. Here the CDR3 reads CSVAAMTSGRADTQYF. The CDR3 region has the DNA TGCAGCGTGGCCGCCATGACTAGCGGGAGGGCAGATACGCAGTATTTT.

V is TRBV2 and J is TRBJ2-5; 8 bases align to TRBD1. J was trimmed by 5 bases and V by 3 bases; bases with no gene match: 5. The germline V gene has CDR1 SNHLY and CDR2 FYNNEI. This CDR3 contains 14 residues. The CDR3 nucleotides are TGTGCCAGCAGTGACCCCAGGGGGCAGGAGACCCAGTACTTC. Its protein is CASSDPRGQETQYF.

This clone was found once. V and J are TRBV19 and TRBJ1-2; 8 bases are a match to TRBD1. With V trimmed by 6 bases and J by 6 bases, 9 bases remained unmatched. CDR3 length equals 14 residues. Germline V lookup: CDR1 LNHDA, CDR2 SQIVND (reference sequence). DNA of the CDR3: TGTGCCAGTAGACAAATCGACAGGGGCCATGGCTACACCTTC. This encodes CASRQIDRGHGYTF. Variable domain in full (rest from reference TRBV19 and TRBJ1-2): DGGITQSPKYLFRKEGQNVTLSCEQNLNHDAMYWYRQDPGQGLRLIYYSQIVNDFQKGDIAEGYSVSREKKESFPLTVTSAQKNPTAFYLCASRQIDRGHGYTFGSGTRLTVV.

The V and J genes are TRBV5-6 and TRBJ2-2, with TRBD2 matching 11 bases. From germline, CDR1 is SGHDT and CDR2 YYEEEE. The CDR3 is 15 amino acids. V lost 4 bases to trimming and J lost 7 bases; unmatched junction nucleotides: 6. The DNA of the CDR3 is TGTGCCAGCAGCCCGTCGGGACTAGCGGTCGGGGAGCTGTTTTTT. Translation gives CASSPSGLAVGELFF.

The chain carries TRBV2 and TRBJ1-1, with TRBD1 as a possible D gene (5 bases). V dropped 0 bases and J dropped 0 bases, with 11 bases sitting between them. CDR1 is SNHLY, CDR2 FYNNEI, per germline. This CDR3 spans 16 amino acids. CDR3: CASSEADRNLNTEAFF. In DNA, the CDR3 is TGTGCCAGCAGTGAAGCCGACAGAAATTTGAACACTGAAGCTTTCTTT.

This chain connects TRBV6-4 to TRBJ1-1; a weak D match, TRBD1 (5 bases). Trimming left V 6 bases short and J 4 bases short, with 12 bases between. The germline V gene encodes CDR1 MRHNA and CDR2 SNTAGT. The CDR3 runs 13 residues. The CDR3 sequence: CASSSYGGTEAFF. In nucleotides, the CDR3 is TGTGCCAGCAGCAGTTACGGGGGCACTGAAGCTTTCTTT.

The chain recombines TRBV5-8 with TRBJ1-1, with D possibly TRBD1 on 6 matching bases. V was shortened by 3 bases and J by 1 base, with 13 bases between the two germline ends. Germline-derived CDR1 and CDR2 are SGHTS and YDEGEE. This CDR3 has 15 amino acids. CDR3: CASSSPGTTNTEAFF. The CDR3 coding sequence is TGTGCCAGCAGCTCACCCGGGACAACGAACACTGAAGCTTTCTTT.

This clone was found once. V and J are TRBV20-1 and TRBJ2-1; 7 bases are shared with TRBD2. Per the germline V gene, CDR1 is DFQATT and CDR2 is SNEGSKA (reference sequence). This CDR3 region has 16 residues. Trimming took 3 bases from V and 6 from J; bases not matched to a gene: 14. The CDR3 protein is CSASAGGTTHGNEQFF. CDR3 nucleotides: TGCAGTGCTAGTGCTGGTGGGACTACTCACGGCAATGAGCAGTTCTTC.

This clone is classed as medium-sized. The CDR3 DNA is TGTGCCAGCAGCTTAGTTTCCGGACAGAACACTGAAGCTTTCTTT. Its protein product is CASSLVSGQNTEAFF. The chain has TRBV7-9 and TRBJ1-1; D is possibly TRBD1 (5 bases). V was pared by 1 base and J by 1 base, with 10 bases between. Germline CDR1 reads SEHNR; CDR2 reads FQNEAQ (reference sequence). The CDR3 runs 15 residues.

This chain joins TRBV3-1 (or the pseudogene TRBV3-2) and TRBJ1-5; D is unclear. V lost 0 bases, J lost 1 base, and 13 bases lay in between. Germline CDR1 LGHDT, CDR2 YNNKEL (reference sequence). The CDR3 runs 17 residues. Written as DNA, the CDR3 is TGTGCCAGCAGCCAAGACCCCACGGACTTGAGCAATCAGCCCCAGCATTTT. This translates into CASSQDPTDLSNQPQHF.

The chain links TRBV7-2 to TRBJ2-2; 8 nucleotides match TRBD1. There are 16 residues in the CDR3. Germline V gene data show CDR1 as SGHTA and CDR2 as FQGNSA. The trim removed 1 base at V and 7 bases at J, leaving 8 bases unmatched. In DNA form, the CDR3 reads TGTGCCAGCAGCTTAGGTCCAGGGGGCGGTGGCGGGGAGCTGTTTTTT. Protein sequence: CASSLGPGGGGGELFF.

The chain employs TRBV19 and TRBJ1-1; 9 nucleotides line up with TRBD1. Trimming removed 5 bases from V and 5 bases from J; junction bases left unmatched: 6. Germline CDR1 and CDR2: LNHDA and SQIVND (reference sequence). The CDR3 spans 14 residues. The CDR3 DNA is TGTGCCAGTAGTTTGGGACAGGGACGTACTGAAGCTTTCTTT. Translating it yields CASSLGQGRTEAFF.

This chain joins TRBV28 and TRBJ2-3; D not certain. CDR1 and CDR2 (germline): MDHEN, SYDVKM. Trimming left V 7 bases short and J 1 base short, with 18 bases between. This CDR3 comprises 16 residues. CDR3 sequence reads: CASTLLQPGGTDTQYF. CDR3 in DNA: TGTGCCAGCACACTCCTGCAACCGGGTGGCACAGATACGCAGTATTTT.

V gene TRBV6-4 combines with J gene TRBJ2-2, with TRBD2 as a possible D gene (6 bases). This CDR3 has 15 amino acids. The germline V gene encodes CDR1 MRHNA and CDR2 SNTAGT. With 4 bases removed from V and 8 bases from J, the gap between germline ends came to 17 bases. CDR3: CASSAGPEGIGELFF. The CDR3 DNA follows: TGTGCCAGCAGTGCAGGTCCGGAGGGAATAGGGGAGCTGTTTTTT.

The chain links TRBV18 to TRBJ1-2; D perhaps matches TRBD1 (5 bases). There are 13 residues in the CDR3. Germline loops: CDR1 KGHSH, CDR2 LQKENI. V was clipped by 3 bases and J by 8 bases, with 13 bases between them. As DNA, the CDR3 is TGTGCCAGCTCACCCTCGGGTAGGGGAGGCTACACCTTC. This gives the protein CASSPSGRGGYTF.

The chain is built from TRBV6-6 and TRBJ2-7; TRBD1 matches at 7 bases. J was trimmed by 2 bases and V by 0 bases; bases with no gene match: 1. There are 14 residues in the CDR3. Per the germline V gene, CDR1 is MNHNY and CDR2 is SVGAGI (reference sequence). The CDR3 is CASSYSRGTYEQYF. The CDR3 DNA sequence: TGTGCCAGCAGTTACTCCAGGGGGACCTACGAGCAGTACTTC.

The chain employs TRBV7-9 and TRBJ2-5; the D gene is possibly TRBD2 (7 bases). The CDR3 runs 16 residues. V lost 8 bases and J lost 0, with 19 bases in between. CDR1 and CDR2 (germline): SEHNR, FQNEAQ (reference sequence). This chain's CDR3 is CASEGGAVSYQETQYF. In DNA form, the CDR3 reads TGTGCCAGCGAAGGGGGGGCCGTTTCTTACCAAGAGACCCAGTACTTC.

This rearrangement joins TRBV18 to TRBJ1-2, with TRBD1 identical over 8 bases. From germline, CDR1 is KGHSH and CDR2 LQKENI. The CDR3 sequence is 12 residues long. After removal of 6 bases from V and 10 bases from J, the junction contained 7 bases not matched to a gene. The CDR3 spells CASSPGQGPYTF. The CDR3 DNA sequence: TGTGCCAGCTCCCCCGGACAGGGCCCCTACACCTTC.